This entry lists 2 T cell receptor beta chains sequenced from one sample in a study of T cell repertoires in cytomegalovirus infection (dated by TCRdb to between 2018 and 2020). No antigens are known for them. Sample treatment or condition, as interpreted from the label and publication: in vitro stimulation with specific CMV peptide epitopes to enrich CMV-specific T cells. The sample was run on an Illumina HiSeq 1500. Using fastp at Q25 and MiXCR, TCRdb reprocessed the public reads and kept productive beta chains. Rows with a matching CDR3 protein are joined into one entry that keeps the most common DNA and genes. This sample gives fewer than 1,000,000 distinct CDR3 sequences in total; 30% to 40% of them show up just once. Over 13% of the sample goes to the ten largest clones. Sequenced material: cultured CD8+ T cells from PBMCs, taken from culture after CMV antigen stimulation. These receptors all come from a human donor in good health (CMV status not recorded). Some clones in this sample may be carry-over from other donors' samples.

Only one count was recorded for this clonotype. The chain uses TRBV7-9 and TRBJ2-5, with D possibly TRBD2 on 6 matching bases. Trimming took off 3 bases at V and 5 bases at J, with 13 bases between the two ends. Per germline, CDR1 SEHNR and CDR2 FQNEAQ (reference sequence). The CDR3 covers 14 residues. Here the CDR3 reads CASSFLRRGETQYF. The CDR3 DNA sequence: TGTGCCAGCAGCTTTTTGCGGCGGGGTGAGACCCAGTACTTC.

The J gene is TRBJ2-3, the V gene TRBV2; TRBD2 might be the D (6 bases). Germline loops: CDR1 SNHLY, CDR2 FYNNEI. The CDR3 length is 14 residues. V was cut by 7 bases and J by 8 bases, with 19 bases left in between. CDR3 in amino acids: CASKYRGNLGTQYF. As DNA, the CDR3 is TGTGCCAGCAAATATCGGGGGAACCTGGGTACGCAGTATTTT.